The TCR beta chain under discussion was sequenced for a study of control samples from healthy donors and cancer patients (TCRdb year 2020). With regard to this clone: Its antigen has not been determined. Base qualities are missing; no much larger clone stands one base away.

The receptor library was made with the immunoSEQ multiplex PCR assay. Sourced from immuneACCESS, this table was stored by TCRdb with only in-frame sequences that have V and J called. A share of the clones is absent; for the studies checked, an unresolved V gene accounts for under half, and the remainder has no known explanation. The sample data list some 130,000 clones, and about 92% of these were observed just once. The ten largest clonotypes hold 1.7% of the sample. The sequenced sample was PBMCs. This TCR derives from a man in his forties or fifties with head and neck cancer.

The nucleotides are TGCGCCAGCAGCTTGGCGCCAGCGATCAATCAGCCCCAGCATTTT. Translated, this is CASSLAPAINQPQHF. This sequence uses TRBV5-1 and TRBJ1-5, with the identity of the D gene unclear. The CDR3 runs 15 amino acids, cysteine and phenylalanine included. Of all the DNA, just the CDR3 is kept, 45 bases in frame from base 1. The germline ends are 10 bases apart after V is trimmed by 0 bases and J by 3 bases. CDR1 and CDR2 are read off the germline V gene as SGHRS and YFSETQ.